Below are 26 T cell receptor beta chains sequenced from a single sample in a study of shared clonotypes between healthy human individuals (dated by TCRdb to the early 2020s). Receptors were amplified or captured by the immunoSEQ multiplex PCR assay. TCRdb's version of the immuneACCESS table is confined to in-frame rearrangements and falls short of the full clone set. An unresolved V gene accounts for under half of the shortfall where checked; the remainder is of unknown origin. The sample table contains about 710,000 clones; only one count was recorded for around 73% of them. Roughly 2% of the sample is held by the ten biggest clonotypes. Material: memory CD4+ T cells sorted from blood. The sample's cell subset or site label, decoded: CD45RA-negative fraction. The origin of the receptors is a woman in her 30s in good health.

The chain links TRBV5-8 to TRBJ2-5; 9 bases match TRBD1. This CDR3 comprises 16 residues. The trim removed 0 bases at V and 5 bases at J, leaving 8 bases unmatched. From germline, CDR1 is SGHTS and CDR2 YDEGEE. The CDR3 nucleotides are TGTGCCAGCAGCTTGGTTACAGGGGGCCTTTACGAGACCCAGTACTTC. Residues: CASSLVTGGLYETQYF.

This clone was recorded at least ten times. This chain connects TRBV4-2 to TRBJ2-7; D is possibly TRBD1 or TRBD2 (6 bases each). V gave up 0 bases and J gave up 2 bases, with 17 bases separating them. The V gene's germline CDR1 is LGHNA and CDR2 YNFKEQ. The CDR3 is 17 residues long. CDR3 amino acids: CASSQESLGGLPYEQYF. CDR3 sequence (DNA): TGTGCCAGCAGCCAAGAATCTCTCGGGGGCTTGCCCTACGAGCAGTACTTC.

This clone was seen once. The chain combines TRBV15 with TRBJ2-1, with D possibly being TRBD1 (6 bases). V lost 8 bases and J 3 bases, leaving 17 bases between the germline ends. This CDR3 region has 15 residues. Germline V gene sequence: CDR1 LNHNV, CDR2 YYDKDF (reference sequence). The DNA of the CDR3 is TGTGCCACCCAACTGGGGGCTGGGCTCTACAATGAGCAGTTCTTC. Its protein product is CATQLGAGLYNEQFF. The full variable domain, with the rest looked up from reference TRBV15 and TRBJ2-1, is DAMVIQNPRYQVTQFGKPVTLSCSQTLNHNVMYWYQQKSSQAPKLLFHYYDKDFNNEADTPDNFQSRRPNTSFCFLDIRSPGLGDTAMYLCATQLGAGLYNEQFFGPGTRLTVL.

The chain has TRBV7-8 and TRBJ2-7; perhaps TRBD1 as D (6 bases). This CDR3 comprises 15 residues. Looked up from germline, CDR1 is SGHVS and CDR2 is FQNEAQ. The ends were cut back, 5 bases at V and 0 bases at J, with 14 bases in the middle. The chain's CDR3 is CASSPRTASSYEQYF. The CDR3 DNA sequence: TGTGCCAGCAGCCCGCGGACAGCTAGCTCCTACGAGCAGTACTTC.

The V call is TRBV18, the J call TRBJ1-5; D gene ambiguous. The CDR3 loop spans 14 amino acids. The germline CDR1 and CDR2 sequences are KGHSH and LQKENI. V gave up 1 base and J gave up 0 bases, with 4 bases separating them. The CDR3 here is CASSPLTSNQPQHF. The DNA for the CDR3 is TGTGCCAGCTCACCACTCACTAGCAATCAGCCCCAGCATTTT.

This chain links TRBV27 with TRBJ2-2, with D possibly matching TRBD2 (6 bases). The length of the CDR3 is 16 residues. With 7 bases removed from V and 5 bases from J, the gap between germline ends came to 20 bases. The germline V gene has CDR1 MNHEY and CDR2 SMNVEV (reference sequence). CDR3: CASKDNGASVTGELFF. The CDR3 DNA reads TGTGCCAGCAAGGACAATGGGGCTAGCGTTACCGGGGAGCTGTTTTTT.

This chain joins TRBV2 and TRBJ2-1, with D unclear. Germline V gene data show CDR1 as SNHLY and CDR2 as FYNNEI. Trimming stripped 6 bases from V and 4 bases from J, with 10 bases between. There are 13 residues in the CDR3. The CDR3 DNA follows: TGTGCCAGCAGCCTTAAGTTTTACAATGAGCAGTTCTTC. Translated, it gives CASSLKFYNEQFF.

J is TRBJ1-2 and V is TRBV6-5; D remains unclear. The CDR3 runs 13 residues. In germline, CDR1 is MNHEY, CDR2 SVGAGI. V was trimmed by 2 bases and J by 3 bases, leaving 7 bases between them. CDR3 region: CASSYPGDYGYTF. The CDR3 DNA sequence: TGTGCCAGCAGTTACCCGGGAGACTATGGCTACACCTTC.

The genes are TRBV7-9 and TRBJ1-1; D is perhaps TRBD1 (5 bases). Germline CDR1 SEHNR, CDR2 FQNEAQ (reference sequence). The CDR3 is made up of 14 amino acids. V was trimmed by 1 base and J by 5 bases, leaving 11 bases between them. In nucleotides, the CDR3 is TGTGCCAGCAGCTTAGGGCCCGAGGGGACTGAAGCTTTCTTT. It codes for CASSLGPEGTEAFF.

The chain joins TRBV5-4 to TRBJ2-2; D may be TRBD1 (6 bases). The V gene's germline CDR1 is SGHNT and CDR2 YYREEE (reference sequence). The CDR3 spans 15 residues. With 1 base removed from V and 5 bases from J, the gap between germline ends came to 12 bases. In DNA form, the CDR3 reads TGTGCCAGCAGCTTGTCCATTCAGGGGACCGGGGAGCTGTTTTTT. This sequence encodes CASSLSIQGTGELFF.

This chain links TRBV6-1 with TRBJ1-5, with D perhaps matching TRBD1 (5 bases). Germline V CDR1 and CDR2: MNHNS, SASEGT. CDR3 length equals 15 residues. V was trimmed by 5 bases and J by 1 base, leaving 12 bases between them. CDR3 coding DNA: TGTGCCAGCAGTAACCCGGGACCAAGCAATCAGCCCCAGCATTTT. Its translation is CASSNPGPSNQPQHF.

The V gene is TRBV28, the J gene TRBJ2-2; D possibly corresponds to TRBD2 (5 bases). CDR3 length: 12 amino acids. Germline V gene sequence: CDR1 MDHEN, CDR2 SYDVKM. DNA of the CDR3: TGTGCATGCCGCGGGTCTACCGGGGAGCTGTTTTTT. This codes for CACRGSTGELFF.

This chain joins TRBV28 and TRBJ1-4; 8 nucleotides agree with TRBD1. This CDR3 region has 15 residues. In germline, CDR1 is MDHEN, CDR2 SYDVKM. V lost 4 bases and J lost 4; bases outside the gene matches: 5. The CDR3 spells CASSSRTGSNEKLFF. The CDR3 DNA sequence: TGTGCCAGCAGTTCACGGACAGGGAGTAATGAAAAACTGTTTTTT.

The CDR3 loop is CASSGTGNYEQYF. The CDR3 coding sequence is TGTGCCAGCAGCGGGACAGGGAATTACGAGCAGTACTTC. This chain joins TRBV2 and TRBJ2-7, with 9 positions matching TRBD1. The CDR3 covers 13 residues. Germline V gene sequence: CDR1 SNHLY, CDR2 FYNNEI. V dropped 6 bases and J dropped 4; count of bases not matched to a gene: 4. Full variable domain (remainder filled in from reference TRBV2 and TRBJ2-7): EPEVTQTPSHQVTQMGQEVILRCVPISNHLYFYWYRQILGQKVEFLVSFYNNEISEKSEIFDDQFSVERPDGSNFTLKIRSTKLEDSAMYFCASSGTGNYEQYFGPGTRLTVT.

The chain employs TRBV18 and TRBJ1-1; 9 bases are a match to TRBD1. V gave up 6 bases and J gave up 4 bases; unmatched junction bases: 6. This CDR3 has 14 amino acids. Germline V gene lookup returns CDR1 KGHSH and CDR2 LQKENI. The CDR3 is CASSPGTGPTEAFF. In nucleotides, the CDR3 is TGTGCCAGCTCCCCCGGGACAGGGCCCACTGAAGCTTTCTTT.

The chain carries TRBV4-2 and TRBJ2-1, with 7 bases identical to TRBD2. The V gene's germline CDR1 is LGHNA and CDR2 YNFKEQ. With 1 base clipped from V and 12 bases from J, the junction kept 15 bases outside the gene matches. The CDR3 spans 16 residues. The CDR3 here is CASSQGVGGPLRAQFF. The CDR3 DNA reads TGTGCCAGCAGCCAAGGGGTGGGAGGGCCCCTACGTGCGCAGTTCTTC.

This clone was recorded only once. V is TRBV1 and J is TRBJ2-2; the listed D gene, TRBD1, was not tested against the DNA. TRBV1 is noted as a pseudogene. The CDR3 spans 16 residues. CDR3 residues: CTSSPPPTGDTGELFF. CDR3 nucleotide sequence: TGCACCAGCAGCCCCCCCCCGACAGGAGACACCGGGGAGCTGTTTTTT.

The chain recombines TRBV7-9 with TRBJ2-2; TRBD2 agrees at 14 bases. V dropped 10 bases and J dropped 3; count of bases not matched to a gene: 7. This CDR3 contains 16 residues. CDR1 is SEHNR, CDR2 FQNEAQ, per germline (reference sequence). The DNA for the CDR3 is TGTGCCACCGGGACTAGCGGGAGTTGGGACACCGGGGAGCTGTTTTTT. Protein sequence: CATGTSGSWDTGELFF. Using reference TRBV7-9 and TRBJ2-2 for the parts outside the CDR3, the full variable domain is DTGVSQNPRHKITKRGQNVTFRCDPISEHNRLYWYRQTLGQGPEFLTYFQNEAQLEKSRLLSDRFSAERPKGSFSTLEIQRTEQGDSAMYLCATGTSGSWDTGELFFGEGSRLTVL.

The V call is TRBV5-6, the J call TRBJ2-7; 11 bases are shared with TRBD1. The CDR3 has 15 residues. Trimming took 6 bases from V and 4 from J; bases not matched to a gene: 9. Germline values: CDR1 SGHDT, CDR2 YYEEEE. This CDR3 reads CASNLGTGGPYEQYF. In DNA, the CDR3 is TGTGCCAGCAATTTAGGGACAGGGGGGCCGTACGAGCAGTACTTC.

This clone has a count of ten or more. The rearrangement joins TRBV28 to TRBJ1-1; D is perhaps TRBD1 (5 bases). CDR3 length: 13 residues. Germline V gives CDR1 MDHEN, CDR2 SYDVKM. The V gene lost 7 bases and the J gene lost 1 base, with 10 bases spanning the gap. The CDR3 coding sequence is TGTGCCAGCACAGGGTTTCGGAACACTGAAGCTTTCTTT. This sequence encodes CASTGFRNTEAFF.

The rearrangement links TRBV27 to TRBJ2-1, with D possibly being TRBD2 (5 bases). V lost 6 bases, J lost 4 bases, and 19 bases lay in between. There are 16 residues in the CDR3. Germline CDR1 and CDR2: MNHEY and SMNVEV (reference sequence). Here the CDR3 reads CASRKAPASTYNEQFF. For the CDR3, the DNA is TGTGCCAGCAGGAAAGCCCCCGCTAGCACTTACAATGAGCAGTTCTTC.

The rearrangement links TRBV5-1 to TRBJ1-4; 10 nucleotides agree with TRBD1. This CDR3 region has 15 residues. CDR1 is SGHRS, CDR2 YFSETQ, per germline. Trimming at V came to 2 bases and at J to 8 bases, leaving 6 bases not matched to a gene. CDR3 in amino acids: CASSLTGTGAEKLFF. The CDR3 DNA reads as TGCGCCAGCAGCTTAACCGGGACAGGGGCCGAAAAACTGTTTTTT.

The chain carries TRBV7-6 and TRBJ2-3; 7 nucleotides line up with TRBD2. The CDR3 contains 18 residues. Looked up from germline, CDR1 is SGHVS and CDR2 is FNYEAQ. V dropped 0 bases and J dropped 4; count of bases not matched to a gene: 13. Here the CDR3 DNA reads TGTGCCAGCAGCTTAGCGCCTACTGACGGGAGGCGCTCAGATACGCAGTATTTT. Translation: CASSLAPTDGRRSDTQYF.

The CDR3 bases are TGTGCCAGCACCCCCTTTTATGAGCAGTTCTTC. Its translation is CASTPFYEQFF. The J gene is TRBJ2-1, the V gene TRBV2, with D unresolved. V lost 7 bases and J 8 bases, leaving 9 bases between the germline ends. CDR1 is SNHLY and CDR2 is FYNNEI in the germline V gene. CDR3 length: 11 amino acids.

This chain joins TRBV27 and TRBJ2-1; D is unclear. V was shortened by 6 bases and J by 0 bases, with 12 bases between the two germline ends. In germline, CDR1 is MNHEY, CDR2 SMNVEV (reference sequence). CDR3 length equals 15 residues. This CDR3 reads CASRTARSSYNEQFF. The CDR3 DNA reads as TGTGCCAGCAGGACTGCGCGGAGCTCCTACAATGAGCAGTTCTTC.

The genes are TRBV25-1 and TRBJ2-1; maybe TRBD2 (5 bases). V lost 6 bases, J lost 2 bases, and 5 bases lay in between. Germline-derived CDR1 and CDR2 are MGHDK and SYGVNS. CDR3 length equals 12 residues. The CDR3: CASSGAYNEQFF. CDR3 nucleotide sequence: TGTGCCAGCAGCGGGGCCTACAATGAGCAGTTCTTC.